Included here is one T cell receptor (beta chain) sequence, with context. Its antigen is currently unknown. The CDR3 spans 15 residues. The germline V gene has CDR1 SSHAT and CDR2 FNYEAQ (reference sequence). Deletions cut 1 base from V and 7 bases from J, with 14 bases between. Time point given: persistent/refractory GD, antithyroid drugs over 5 years with positive TRAb. There was RNA extracted from PBMCs, and the TCR library was made from it. Patients all came to the study from an endocrinology department in Xi'an, China. As collected, the peripheral blood samples measured 7 to 9.5 milliliters each and went into EDTA tubes. iRepertoire HTBI primers and Arm-PCR of CDR3 regions built TCR beta libraries. TCRdb re-called the multiplex PCR reads through MiXCR, storing one row per CDR3 protein. The repertoire holds 650,000 to 850,000 distinct CDR3 sequences, with 25% to 35% as singletons. These data originate in a study of regulatory T cells in long-lasting Graves disease. General study points: TRBV28, TRBJ1-2 and TRBJ2-5 were segments that persistent disease favored. TCR diversity was lower in persistent Graves' patients than in newly diagnosed ones.

The chain is built from TRBV7-7 and TRBJ2-1, with TRBD1 as a possible D gene (7 bases). The sequenced sample was peripheral blood mononuclear cells (PBMCs), obtained when the disease was refractory, from a patient treated with antithyroid drugs. The clonotype comes from a female donor with Graves disease. CDR3 protein: CASSLGRGAPNEQFF. The CDR3 coding sequence is TGTGCCAGCAGCTTAGGCAGGGGGGCTCCAAATGAGCAGTTCTTC.